Following are 12 T cell receptor beta chains from one sample sequenced in a study of T cells in Graves' hyperthyroidism and ophthalmopathy. RNA transcripts yielded amplified TCR beta CDR3 regions. HTBI primers were employed in a first-round RT-PCR of the TCR CDR3. TCRdb analysed the multiplex PCR reads with MiXCR anew, one entry per CDR3 protein. Of some 500,000 distinct CDR3 sequences listed, around 24% are singletons. The sample taken for sequencing was blood. All receptors come from a young woman with Graves' ophthalmopathy.

V gene TRBV30 combines with J gene TRBJ1-2; 7 bases fit TRBD1. The V gene end was trimmed by 3 bases and the J gene end by 2 bases; junction bases not matched to a gene: 0. The germline CDR1 and CDR2 sequences are GTSNPN and SVGIG (reference sequence). This CDR3 has 12 residues. CDR3 protein: CAWRTGNYGYTF. The DNA of the CDR3 is TGTGCCTGGAGGACAGGGAACTATGGCTACACCTTC.

The table lists this clonotype with a few counts. The V call is TRBV30, the J call TRBJ1-1; unclear D gene. The CDR3 consists of 14 residues. V was shortened by 2 bases and J by 4 bases, with 14 bases between the two germline ends. The germline V gene has CDR1 GTSNPN and CDR2 SVGIG (reference sequence). CDR3 sequence reads: CAWSPPAWSTEAFF. The CDR3 bases are TGTGCCTGGAGTCCCCCGGCGTGGAGCACTGAAGCTTTCTTT.

This clonotype came up a few times. The chain combines TRBV3-1 with TRBJ1-1; TRBD1 matches 8 bases. This CDR3 comprises 15 residues. Trimming cost V 4 bases and J 4 bases; bases outside gene matches: 8. Per germline, CDR1 LGHDT and CDR2 YNNKEL (reference sequence). The chain's CDR3 is CASSPFGQGSTEAFF. CDR3 in DNA: TGTGCCAGCAGCCCCTTCGGACAGGGTTCCACTGAAGCTTTCTTT.

This clonotype was recorded at least ten times. The chain joins TRBV27 to TRBJ1-1; TRBD1 aligns across 8 bases. The CDR3 length is 13 residues. Germline CDR1 and CDR2: MNHEY and SMNVEV (reference sequence). The trim removed 6 bases at V and 4 bases at J, leaving 4 bases unmatched. The CDR3 region is CASSQQGVTEAFF. The CDR3 nucleotides read TGTGCCAGCAGCCAACAGGGGGTCACTGAAGCTTTCTTT.

This clonotype was detected a few times. The chain carries TRBV9 and TRBJ2-5; 7 bases map to TRBD2. The CDR3 extends over 16 amino acids. CDR1 and CDR2 (germline): SGDLS, YYNGEE. Trimming took 0 bases from V and 2 from J; bases not matched to a gene: 7. The CDR3 loop reads CASSVVGGRLQETQYF. CDR3 in DNA: TGTGCCAGCAGCGTAGTCGGGGGGAGGTTACAAGAGACCCAGTACTTC.

This clonotype showed up many times. The rearrangement joins TRBV29-1 to TRBJ1-1, with 8 bases aligning to TRBD1. Germline CDR1 reads SQVTM; CDR2 reads ANQGSEA. The CDR3 consists of 14 residues. J gave up 0 bases and V 7 bases, and 7 bases lay outside the gene matches. CDR3 nucleotide sequence: TGCAGCGGCCGGGACAGGAGCATGAACACTGAAGCTTTCTTT. Translation gives CSGRDRSMNTEAFF.

This clonotype is a singleton in its sample. The chain uses TRBV28 and TRBJ1-1; 7 bases map to TRBD1. Germline CDR1 MDHEN, CDR2 SYDVKM. The CDR3 spans 17 residues. Trimming at V came to 4 bases and at J to 1 base, leaving 12 bases not matched to a gene. The CDR3 is CASSSYWGQPANTEAFF. In nucleotides, the CDR3 is TGTGCCAGCAGTTCTTATTGGGGACAGCCTGCGAACACTGAAGCTTTCTTT.

This clonotype was counted ten times or more. The chain has TRBV28 and TRBJ1-5; 9 bases are a match to TRBD1. Germline V gives CDR1 MDHEN, CDR2 SYDVKM. This CDR3 contains 17 residues. After removal of 4 bases from V and 5 bases from J, the junction contained 12 bases not matched to a gene. As DNA, the CDR3 is TGTGCCAGCAGTTACCCCCTCGCACAGGGGGCCGATCAGCCCCAGCATTTT. Its translation: CASSYPLAQGADQPQHF.

This clonotype was recorded many times. The chain recombines TRBV30 with TRBJ1-1; 7 bases fit TRBD1. The J segment lost 8 bases and the V segment lost 3 bases, leaving 12 bases of the junction unmatched. The CDR3 is made up of 14 amino acids. Germline values: CDR1 GTSNPN, CDR2 SVGIG (reference sequence). In nucleotides, the CDR3 is TGTGCCTGGAGACGGGGACAGAACCGTGACGAAGCTTTCTTT. Amino acids: CAWRRGQNRDEAFF.

This chain links TRBV20-1 with TRBJ2-5, with D hard to call. Between the trimmed V and J ends, which lost 3 bases and 2 bases, there was a span of 16 bases. The CDR3 length is 15 residues. Germline V gives CDR1 DFQATT, CDR2 SNEGSKA (reference sequence). The CDR3 sequence is CSARRRGRLQETQYF. The CDR3 bases are TGCAGTGCTAGGCGCCGCGGACGTTTACAAGAGACCCAGTACTTC.

The chain has TRBV9 and TRBJ2-7; D remains ambiguous. This CDR3 is built from 13 residues. CDR1 and CDR2 from the germline V gene are SGDLS and YYNGEE. The germline V and J ends were trimmed by 2 bases and 5 bases, with 11 bases remaining between them. The CDR3 is CASSVGISDEQYF. CDR3 nucleotide sequence: TGTGCCAGCAGCGTGGGGATATCGGACGAGCAGTACTTC.

In this sample, this clonotype turned up many times. The J gene is TRBJ1-1, the V gene TRBV27; D perhaps matches TRBD1 (5 bases). Germline V gene data show CDR1 as MNHEY and CDR2 as SMNVEV (reference sequence). The V end was cut by 6 bases, the J end by 5 bases, with 13 bases between. This CDR3 is built from 13 residues. The CDR3 protein is CASSLGGWTEAFF. CDR3 nucleotides: TGTGCCAGCAGCCTTGGGGGGTGGACTGAAGCTTTCTTT.